This T cell receptor (beta chain) was obtained from a study of blood T cell repertoires in COVID-19. About the research overall: Nucleic acid was either cDNA or gDNA, and it came from T cells, B-cell-depleted T cells, or PBMCs.

The CDR3 extends over 12 amino acids. Trimming pared 0 bases from V and 12 bases from J, leaving 10 bases between. The germline V gene has CDR1 SGHNT and CDR2 YYREEE (reference sequence). Per the authors' pipeline: The authors estimated nucleated cell counts from reference gene primer amplification. This table comes from immunoSEQ multiplex PCR, and its TCRdb copy is limited to in-frame clones, with some not included. Clone size and V and J calls were adopted from that table, with D and trimming inferred from the DNA. Here the sample spans 65,000 to 70,000 clones, roughly 80% being singletons. The chain couples TRBV5-4 to TRBJ2-1; D remains ambiguous. The sample comprised peripheral blood. This TCR was recovered from a woman in her fifties or sixties with acute or convalescent COVID-19. DNA of the CDR3: TGTGCCAGCAGCTTGGACGTGAGTCGGCAGTTCTTC. Translated, it gives CASSLDVSRQFF.